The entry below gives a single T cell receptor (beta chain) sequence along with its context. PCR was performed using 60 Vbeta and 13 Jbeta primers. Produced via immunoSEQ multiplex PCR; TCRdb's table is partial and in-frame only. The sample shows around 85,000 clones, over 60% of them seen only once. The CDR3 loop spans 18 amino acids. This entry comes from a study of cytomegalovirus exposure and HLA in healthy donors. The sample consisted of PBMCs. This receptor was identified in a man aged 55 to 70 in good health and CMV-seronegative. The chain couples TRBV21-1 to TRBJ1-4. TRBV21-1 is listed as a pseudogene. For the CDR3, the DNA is TGTGCCAGCCCCAACAAGGGGGGGCCCAGGGTAGCTAATGAAAAACTGTTTTTT. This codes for CASPNKGGPRVANEKLFF.